A selection of T cell receptor beta chains follows, all from one sample in a study of PD-1 blockade in classical Hodgkin lymphoma. The table came from immunoSEQ multiplex PCR; TCRdb's copy has only in-frame clones and leaves some out. The sample carries 35,000 to 50,000 clones, around three quarters recorded once. The starting material was peripheral blood mononuclear cells (PBMCs), obtained before the second cycle of nivolumab. These receptor sequences come from a human donor with classical Hodgkin lymphoma. Both conserved end residues are part of each CDR3. Each record gives: CDR3 length, D gene, J gene, V gene, clone size, CDR3 protein, CDR3 DNA. A D gene is named only where the DNA matches it firmly. A clone size is listed for some rows: how often the clone was seen (once, few, many), or a class if it is expanded.

cdr3_length: 15
d_call: NA
j_call: TRBJ1-1
v_call: TRBV7-9
clone_size: NA
cdr3_aa: CASSPSLGKNTEAFF
cdr3_nt: TGTGCCAGCAGCCCATCTCTCGGGAAGAACACTGAAGCTTTCTTT

cdr3_length: 16
d_call: NA
j_call: TRBJ2-1
v_call: TRBV6-4
clone_size: NA
cdr3_aa: CASAAIRDTRRNEQFF
cdr3_nt: TGTGCCAGCGCCGCCATCCGGGACACCCGGCGGAATGAGCAGTTCTTC

cdr3_length: 16
d_call: NA
j_call: TRBJ1-5
v_call: TRBV2
clone_size: NA
cdr3_aa: CASSGGGPYSNQPQHF
cdr3_nt: TGTGCCAGCAGTGGTGGCGGGCCCTATAGCAATCAGCCCCAGCATTTT

cdr3_length: 16
d_call: NA
j_call: TRBJ1-2
v_call: TRBV18
clone_size: NA
cdr3_aa: CASSPPSTDITGGYTF
cdr3_nt: TGTGCCAGCTCACCACCGTCGACAGATATAACTGGGGGCTACACCTTC

cdr3_length: 16
d_call: TRBD1
j_call: TRBJ1-5
v_call: TRBV19
clone_size: NA
cdr3_aa: CASSGDRGLWNQPQHF
cdr3_nt: TGTGCCAGTAGTGGAGACAGGGGGCTTTGGAATCAGCCCCAGCATTTT

cdr3_length: 14
d_call: NA
j_call: TRBJ2-7
v_call: TRBV6-1
clone_size: NA
cdr3_aa: CASKTRQGGDEQYF
cdr3_nt: TGTGCCAGCAAAACCCGGCAGGGTGGGGACGAGCAGTACTTC

cdr3_length: 16
d_call: TRBD1
j_call: TRBJ2-7
v_call: TRBV7-9
clone_size: NA
cdr3_aa: CASSPQAGDRAYEQYF
cdr3_nt: TGTGCCAGCAGCCCCCAGGCCGGGGACAGGGCCTACGAGCAGTACTTC

cdr3_length: 17
d_call: NA
j_call: TRBJ2-7
v_call: TRBV2
clone_size: NA
cdr3_aa: CASSERTGLLLTYEQYF
cdr3_nt: TGTGCCAGCAGTGAAAGGACAGGACTACTTCTTACCTACGAGCAGTACTTC

cdr3_length: 12
d_call: NA
j_call: TRBJ2-1
v_call: TRBV9
clone_size: once
cdr3_aa: CASSGLSREQFF
cdr3_nt: TGTGCCAGCAGCGGACTCTCCAGAGAGCAGTTCTTC

cdr3_length: 13
d_call: NA
j_call: TRBJ1-1
v_call: TRBV7-2
clone_size: NA
cdr3_aa: CASSSSRTREAFF
cdr3_nt: TGTGCCAGCAGCTCATCTCGGACCCGCGAAGCTTTCTTT

cdr3_length: 14
d_call: NA
j_call: TRBJ2-4
v_call: TRBV11-3
clone_size: NA
cdr3_aa: CASSSPPRENIQYF
cdr3_nt: TGTGCCAGCAGCTCCCCCCCCCGGGAAAACATTCAGTACTTC

cdr3_length: 13
d_call: NA
j_call: TRBJ1-1
v_call: TRBV10-2
clone_size: medium-sized
cdr3_aa: CASGETENTEAFF
cdr3_nt: TGCGCCAGCGGGGAGACAGAGAACACTGAAGCTTTCTTT

cdr3_length: 16
d_call: NA
j_call: TRBJ2-1
v_call: TRBV27
clone_size: NA
cdr3_aa: CASSLSSGEAYNEQFF
cdr3_nt: TGTGCCAGCAGTTTATCGTCAGGGGAGGCCTACAATGAGCAGTTCTTC

cdr3_length: 14
d_call: TRBD1
j_call: TRBJ1-2
v_call: TRBV19
clone_size: NA
cdr3_aa: CASSPRDRVYGYTF
cdr3_nt: TGTGCCAGTAGTCCCCGAGACAGGGTTTATGGCTACACCTTC

cdr3_length: 16
d_call: NA
j_call: TRBJ1-2
v_call: TRBV4-3
clone_size: NA
cdr3_aa: CASSQDRTNPGGGYTF
cdr3_nt: TGCGCCAGCAGCCAAGATAGAACTAATCCGGGGGGCGGCTACACCTTC

cdr3_length: 16
d_call: TRBD2
j_call: TRBJ2-5
v_call: TRBV19
clone_size: NA
cdr3_aa: CASSSLRTSGKETQYF
cdr3_nt: TGTGCCAGTAGTTCTTTAAGGACTAGCGGGAAGGAGACCCAGTACTTC

cdr3_length: 14
d_call: NA
j_call: TRBJ2-7
v_call: TRBV9
clone_size: NA
cdr3_aa: CASSVRDWGDEQYF
cdr3_nt: TGTGCCAGCAGCGTCAGGGACTGGGGAGACGAGCAGTACTTC

cdr3_length: 15
d_call: TRBD2
j_call: TRBJ2-1
v_call: TRBV19
clone_size: medium-sized
cdr3_aa: CASALSAGGYNEQFF
cdr3_nt: TGTGCCAGTGCTTTATCGGCGGGAGGGTACAATGAGCAGTTCTTC

cdr3_length: 14
d_call: TRBD1
j_call: TRBJ2-5
v_call: TRBV28
clone_size: NA
cdr3_aa: CASSAGQGKETQYF
cdr3_nt: TGTGCCAGCAGTGCTGGACAGGGTAAAGAGACCCAGTACTTC

cdr3_length: 15
d_call: TRBD2
j_call: TRBJ2-3
v_call: TRBV7-2
clone_size: NA
cdr3_aa: CASSSTSGLADTQYF
cdr3_nt: TGTGCCAGCAGCTCGACTAGCGGGTTGGCGGATACGCAGTATTTT

cdr3_length: 17
d_call: TRBD1
j_call: TRBJ1-3
v_call: TRBV27
clone_size: few
cdr3_aa: CASRNRGTGSLGNTIYF
cdr3_nt: TGTGCCAGCAGAAATCGCGGGACAGGGTCTCTTGGAAACACCATATATTTT

cdr3_length: 14
d_call: TRBD1
j_call: TRBJ2-7
v_call: TRBV11-3
clone_size: medium-sized
cdr3_aa: CASSLVGDSYEQYF
cdr3_nt: TGTGCCAGCAGCTTAGTAGGGGACAGCTACGAGCAGTACTTC

cdr3_length: 14
d_call: TRBD1
j_call: TRBJ1-5
v_call: TRBV29-1
clone_size: NA
cdr3_aa: CSVVDRGRNQPQHF
cdr3_nt: TGCAGCGTTGTGGACAGGGGCAGGAATCAGCCCCAGCATTTT

cdr3_length: 18
d_call: NA
j_call: TRBJ1-4
v_call: TRBV18
clone_size: NA
cdr3_aa: CASSPVKVSANADEKLFF
cdr3_nt: TGTGCCAGCTCACCAGTCAAGGTTTCAGCCAATGCGGACGAAAAACTGTTTTTT

cdr3_length: 14
d_call: NA
j_call: TRBJ1-5
v_call: TRBV6-1
clone_size: NA
cdr3_aa: CASRLQSSNQPQHF
cdr3_nt: TGTGCCAGCAGGTTACAGAGTTCAAATCAGCCCCAGCATTTT